The clone carrying this TCR beta chain was counted only a few times. Antigen unknown. Using RNA transcripts as the source, TCR beta CDR3 regions were amplified. The HTBI primer set was used in a first-round RT-PCR of the TCR CDR3. A single record per CDR3 protein comes from TCRdb applying MiXCR to the multiplex PCR reads. The table shows 500,000 to 600,000 distinct CDR3 sequences, with 20% occurring only once. The data derive from a study of T cells in Graves' hyperthyroidism and ophthalmopathy. Regarding the study as a whole: With a median lead of approximately 6.4 months before onset, the model predicted ophthalmopathy.

The CDR3 length is 16 residues. Germline assignment: CDR1 SGHTS and CDR2 YDEGEE. V lost 6 bases and J lost 3, with 21 bases in between. Sample: blood. The J gene is TRBJ2-5, the V gene TRBV5-8, with D perhaps matching TRBD1 (5 bases). This TCR derives from a middle-aged man with Graves' ophthalmopathy. CDR3 protein: CASTKGQLRFKETQYF. The CDR3 coding sequence is TGTGCCAGCACCAAGGGGCAGCTTCGCTTTAAAGAGACCCAGTACTTC.